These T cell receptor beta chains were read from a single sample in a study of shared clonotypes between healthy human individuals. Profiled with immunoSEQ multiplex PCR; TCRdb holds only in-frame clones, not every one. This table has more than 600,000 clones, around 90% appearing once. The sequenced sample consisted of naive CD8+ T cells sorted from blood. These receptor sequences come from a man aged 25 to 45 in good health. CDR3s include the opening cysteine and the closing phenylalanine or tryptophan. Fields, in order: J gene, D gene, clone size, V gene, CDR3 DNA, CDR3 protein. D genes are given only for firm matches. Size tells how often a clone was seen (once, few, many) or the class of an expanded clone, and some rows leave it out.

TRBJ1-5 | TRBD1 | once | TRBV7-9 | TGTGCCAGCAGCTTAGGGACAGGGGGAACTAGCAATCAGCCCCAGCATTTT | CASSLGTGGTSNQPQHF
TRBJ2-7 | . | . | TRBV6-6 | TGTGCCAGCGGAGTTAGCTCCTACGAGCAGTACTTC | CASGVSSYEQYF
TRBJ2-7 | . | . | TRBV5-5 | TGTGCCAGCAGCTTGGACGTTCTGGGACACCTGTGCTTC | CASSLDVLGHLCF
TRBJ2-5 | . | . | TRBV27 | TGTGCCAGCAGTTTAAAAGGGCTAGCGTGGCAAGAGACCCAGTACTTC | CASSLKGLAWQETQYF
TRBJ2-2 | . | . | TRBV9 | TGTGCCAGCAGCGTAGTGGGGGCGGCGCCGGACGGCGGGGAGCTGTTTTTT | CASSVVGAAPDGGELFF
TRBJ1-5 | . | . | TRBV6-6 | TGTGCCAGCAGTTACTGGCAGGAGCACAATCAGCCCCAGCATTTT | CASSYWQEHNQPQHF
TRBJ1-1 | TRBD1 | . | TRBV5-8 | TGTGCCAGCAGCTTGGTTGGGACAGGGGGCACTGAAGCTTTCTTT | CASSLVGTGGTEAFF
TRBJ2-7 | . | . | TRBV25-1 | TGTGCCAGCGACGGGGACGAGCAGTACTTC | CASDGDEQYF
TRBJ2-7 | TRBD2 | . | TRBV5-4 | TGTGCCAGCAGCTTGGCCCCTAGCGGCCTCTACGAGCAGTACTTC | CASSLAPSGLYEQYF
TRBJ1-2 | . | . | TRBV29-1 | TGCAGCGTGGTTCCGGGACTTAAAGGCGATGGCTACACCTTC | CSVVPGLKGDGYTF
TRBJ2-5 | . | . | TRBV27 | TGTGCCAGCAGTCCATCATCACAAGAGACCCAGTACTTC | CASSPSSQETQYF
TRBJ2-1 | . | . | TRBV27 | TGTGCCAGCAGTTCCTTGGCATTCCTTAGGGGTTCAAATGAGCAGTTCTTC | CASSSLAFLRGSNEQFF
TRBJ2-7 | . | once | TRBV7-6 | TGTGCCAGCAGCGTGGGTGGGGGTCCAACCTACGAGCAGTACTTC | CASSVGGGPTYEQYF
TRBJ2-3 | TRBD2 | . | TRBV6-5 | TGTGCCAGCAGTTACATCCGGACTAGCGGGTCTGATACGCAGTATTTT | CASSYIRTSGSDTQYF
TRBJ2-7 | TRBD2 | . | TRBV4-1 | TGCGCCAGCAGCCACGATTTTCCTAGCGGGACCTACGAGCAGTACTTC | CASSHDFPSGTYEQYF
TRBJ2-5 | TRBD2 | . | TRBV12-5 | TGTGCTAGTGGTTTTAGCGGGAGGGCGGGGGAGACCCAGTACTTC | CASGFSGRAGETQYF
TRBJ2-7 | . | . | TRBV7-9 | TGTGCCAGCAGCTCCCCCACAGGCGGTCAGCAGTACTTC | CASSSPTGGQQYF
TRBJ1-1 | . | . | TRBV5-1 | TGCGCCAGCAGCTCGGACGACGGGAGTAACACTGAAGCTTTCTTT | CASSSDDGSNTEAFF
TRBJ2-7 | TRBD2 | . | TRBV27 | TGTGCCAGCAGTTATGTGGGAAGCGGGGGTTCCTACGAGCAGTACTTC | CASSYVGSGGSYEQYF
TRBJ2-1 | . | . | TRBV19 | TGTGCCAGTAGTCCCGGGGTCCATGAGCAGTTCTTC | CASSPGVHEQFF
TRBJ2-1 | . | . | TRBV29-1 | TGCAGCTTACTAACAGCAGCCTACAATGAGCAGTTCTTC | CSLLTAAYNEQFF